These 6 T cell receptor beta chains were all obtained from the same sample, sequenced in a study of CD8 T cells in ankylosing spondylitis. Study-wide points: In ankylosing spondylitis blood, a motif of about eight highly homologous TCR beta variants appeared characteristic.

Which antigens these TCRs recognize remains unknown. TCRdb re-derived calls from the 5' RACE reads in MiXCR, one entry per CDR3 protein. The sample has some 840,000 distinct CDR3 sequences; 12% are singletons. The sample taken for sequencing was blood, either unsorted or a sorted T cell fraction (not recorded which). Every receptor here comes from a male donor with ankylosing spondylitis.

The CDR3 loop is CASSPLRDPGDTQYF. The CDR3 DNA reads as TGTGCCAGCAGCCCCCTCCGGGACCCAGGAGATACGCAGTATTTT. The J gene is TRBJ2-3, the V gene TRBV4-2; D could derive from TRBD1 or TRBD2 (5 bases each). V was shortened by 4 bases and J by 5 bases, with 16 bases between the two germline ends. The CDR3 loop spans 15 amino acids. CDR1 and CDR2 (germline): LGHNA, YNFKEQ.

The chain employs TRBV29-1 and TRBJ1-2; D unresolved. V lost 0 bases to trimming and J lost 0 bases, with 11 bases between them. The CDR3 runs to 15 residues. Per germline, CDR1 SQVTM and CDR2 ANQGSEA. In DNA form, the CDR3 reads TGCAGCGTTGAAGATCCGGGGTCAGCTAACTATGGCTACACCTTC. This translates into CSVEDPGSANYGYTF.

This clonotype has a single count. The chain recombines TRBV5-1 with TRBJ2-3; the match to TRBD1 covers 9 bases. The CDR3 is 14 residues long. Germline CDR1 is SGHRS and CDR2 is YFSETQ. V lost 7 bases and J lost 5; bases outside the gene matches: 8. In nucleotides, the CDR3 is TGCGCCAGCTTCTTGGGACAGGGTGGAGATACGCAGTATTTT. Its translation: CASFLGQGGDTQYF.

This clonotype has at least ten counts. CDR3 sequence (DNA): TGCAGTGCTAGGGATATTGAGGGTCAGCCCCAGCATTTT. Protein product: CSARDIEGQPQHF. The V call is TRBV20-1, the J call TRBJ1-5; D is undetermined. Trimming removed 3 bases from V and 6 bases from J, with 12 bases in between. CDR3 length: 13 amino acids. Germline V CDR1 and CDR2: DFQATT, SNEGSKA (reference sequence).

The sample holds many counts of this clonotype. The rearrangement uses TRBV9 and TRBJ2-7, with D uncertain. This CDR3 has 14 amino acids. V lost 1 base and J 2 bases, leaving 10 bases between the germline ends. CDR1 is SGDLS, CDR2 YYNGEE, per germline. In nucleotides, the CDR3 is TGTGCCAGCAGCGTATCCTGGGGTACCTACGAGCAGTACTTC. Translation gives CASSVSWGTYEQYF.

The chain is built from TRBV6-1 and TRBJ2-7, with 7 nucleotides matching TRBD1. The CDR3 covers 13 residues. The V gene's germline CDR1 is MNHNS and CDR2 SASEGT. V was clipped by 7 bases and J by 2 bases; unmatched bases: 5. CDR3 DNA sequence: TGTGCCAGCACGAAAGGGGGCCCCTACGAGCAGTACTTC. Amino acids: CASTKGGPYEQYF.